The present T cell receptor (beta chain) was sequenced within a study of OX40 agonist ivuxolimab in advanced cancers. Study context: Across the patients, intravenous ivuxolimab was delivered every 2 weeks at 0.01 to 10 mg/kg. Hepatocellular carcinoma, melanoma, renal cell or head and neck cancer was diagnosed in the dose-escalation patients. Those enrolled were 82.7% male, with a mean age of about 66 years and ages from 23 to 79. Findings and caveats of the study: Expanded clones belonging to CD8+ T cells outnumbered, on average, those of CD4+.

About this clone: The antigen remains undetermined.

The CDR3 is made up of 14 amino acids. Deletions cut 0 bases from V and 6 bases from J, with 9 bases between. Germline-derived CDR1 and CDR2 are LGHNA and YNFKEQ. The protocol was immunoSEQ multiplex PCR, while the TCRdb copy is restricted to in-frame clones and leaves out a portion. This table holds roughly 70,000 clones, more than 70% found once. The sequencing used CD4+ or CD8+ T cells sorted from blood, collected in a trial of the OX40 agonist ivuxolimab. The TCR sequence derives from an adult with an advanced solid tumor such as melanoma, head and neck, liver or kidney cancer. This rearrangement joins TRBV4-2 to TRBJ2-4, with D tentatively TRBD2 (7 bases). This CDR3 reads CASSQDRGANIQYF. Here the CDR3 DNA reads TGTGCCAGCAGCCAAGACCGGGGGGCAAACATTCAGTACTTC.